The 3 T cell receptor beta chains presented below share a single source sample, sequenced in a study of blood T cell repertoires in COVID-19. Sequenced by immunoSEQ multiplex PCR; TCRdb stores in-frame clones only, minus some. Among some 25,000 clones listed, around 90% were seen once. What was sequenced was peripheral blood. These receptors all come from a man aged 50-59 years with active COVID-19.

The CDR3 DNA reads TGCAGCGTTGGTAGCCCGAACCAGAGGGATTTTGAAAAACTGTTTTTT. It translates to CSVGSPNQRDFEKLFF. The chain has TRBV29-1 and TRBJ1-4; D call uncertain. Trimming removed 4 bases at V and 7 bases at J, with 22 bases between. The germline V gene encodes CDR1 SQVTM and CDR2 ANQGSEA. The CDR3 is made up of 16 amino acids.

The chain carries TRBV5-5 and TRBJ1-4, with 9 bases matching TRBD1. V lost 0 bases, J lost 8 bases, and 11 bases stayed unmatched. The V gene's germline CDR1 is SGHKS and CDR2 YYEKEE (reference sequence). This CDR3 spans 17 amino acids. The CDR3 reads CASSLAIPYGQGEKLFF. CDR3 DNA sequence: TGTGCCAGCAGCTTGGCCATCCCATACGGACAGGGGGAAAAACTGTTTTTT.

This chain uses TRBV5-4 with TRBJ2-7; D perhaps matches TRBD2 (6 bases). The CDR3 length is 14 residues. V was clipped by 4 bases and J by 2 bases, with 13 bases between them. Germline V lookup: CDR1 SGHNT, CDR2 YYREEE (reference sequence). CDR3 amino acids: CASSRSGLPYEQYF. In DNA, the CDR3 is TGTGCCAGCAGCCGATCGGGACTGCCCTACGAGCAGTACTTC.